This TCR beta chain derives from a study of blood T cell dynamics during melanoma immunotherapy. Time point here: week 3, after first cycle of checkpoint inhibitor. Blood was drawn before treatment and at week 3 after checkpoint blockade. The CDR3 is 16 residues long. Germline V gives CDR1 SEHNR, CDR2 FQNEAQ (reference sequence). Trimming removed 5 bases from V and 5 bases from J, with 18 bases in between. For sorted CD8+ subsets, all extracted DNA was loaded. The protocol was immunoSEQ multiplex PCR, while the TCRdb copy is restricted to in-frame clones and leaves out a portion. The top ten clones hold under 0.25% of a sample with 15,000 to 20,000 clones, approximately 94% of them seen once.

The gene calls are TRBV7-9 and TRBJ2-2; D tentatively fits TRBD1 or TRBD2 (6 bases each). The source is a human donor with melanoma. The sequencing here drew on effector memory CD8+ T cells from blood, taken from a patient treated with checkpoint blockade. The CDR3 nucleotides read TGTGCCAGCAGCAAGAGACGGGGGCTTGGAACCGGGGAGCTGTTTTTT. Its translation: CASSKRRGLGTGELFF.